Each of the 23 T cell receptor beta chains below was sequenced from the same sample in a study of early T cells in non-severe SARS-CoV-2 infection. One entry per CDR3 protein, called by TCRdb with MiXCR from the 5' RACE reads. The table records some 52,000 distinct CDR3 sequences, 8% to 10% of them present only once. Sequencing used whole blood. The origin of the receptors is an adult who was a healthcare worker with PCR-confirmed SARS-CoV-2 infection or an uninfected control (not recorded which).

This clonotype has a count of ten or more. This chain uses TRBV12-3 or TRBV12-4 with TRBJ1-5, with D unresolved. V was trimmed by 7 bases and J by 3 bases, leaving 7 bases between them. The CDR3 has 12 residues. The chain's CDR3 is CASTRANQPQHF. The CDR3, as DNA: TGTGCCAGCACCCGGGCCAATCAGCCCCAGCATTTT.

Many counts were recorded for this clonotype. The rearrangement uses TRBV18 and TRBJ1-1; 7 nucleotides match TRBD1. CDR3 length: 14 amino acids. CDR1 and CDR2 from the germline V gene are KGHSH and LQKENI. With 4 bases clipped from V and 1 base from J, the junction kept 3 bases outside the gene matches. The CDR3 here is CASSQGTANTEAFF. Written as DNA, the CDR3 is TGTGCCAGCTCACAAGGGACAGCGAACACTGAAGCTTTCTTT.

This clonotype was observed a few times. CDR3 protein: CASSSKGGNQPQHF. The CDR3 coding sequence is TGTGCCAGCAGTTCTAAAGGGGGCAATCAGCCCCAGCATTTT. The V call is TRBV12-3 or TRBV12-4, the J call TRBJ1-5, with D maybe TRBD1 (5 bases). The V and J ends lost 4 bases and 2 bases respectively, with 9 bases between them. This CDR3 is built from 14 residues.

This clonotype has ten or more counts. CDR3 amino acids: CASSPGQTPSTDTQYF. The CDR3 region has the DNA TGTGCCAGCAGCCCCGGACAGACTCCTAGCACAGATACGCAGTATTTT. V is TRBV11-2 and J is TRBJ2-3, with D maybe TRBD1 (6 bases). Germline CDR1 and CDR2: SGHAT and FQNNGV. This CDR3 spans 16 amino acids. V was pared by 5 bases and J by 0 bases, with 15 bases between.

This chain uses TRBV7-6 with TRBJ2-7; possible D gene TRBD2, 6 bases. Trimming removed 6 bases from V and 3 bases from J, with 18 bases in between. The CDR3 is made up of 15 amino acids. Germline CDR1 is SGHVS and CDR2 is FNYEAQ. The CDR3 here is CASSSGHGGNYEQYF. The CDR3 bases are TGTGCCAGCAGTTCGGGCCATGGGGGGAACTACGAGCAGTACTTC.

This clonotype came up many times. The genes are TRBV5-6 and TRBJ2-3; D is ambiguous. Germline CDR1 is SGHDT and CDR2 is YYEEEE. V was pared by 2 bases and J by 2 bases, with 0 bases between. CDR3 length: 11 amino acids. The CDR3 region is CASSFTDTQYF. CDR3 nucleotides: TGTGCCAGCAGCTTCACAGATACGCAGTATTTT.

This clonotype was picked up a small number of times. Here the CDR3 DNA reads TGCGCCAGCAGTGAGGGCAGGGGGGTCGAAGCTTTCTTT. Encoded protein: CASSEGRGVEAFF. This chain connects TRBV10-1 to TRBJ1-1; 7 positions match TRBD1. V was clipped by 2 bases and J by 8 bases; unmatched bases: 5. CDR3 length equals 13 residues. The germline V gene encodes CDR1 WNHNN and CDR2 SYGVQD (reference sequence).

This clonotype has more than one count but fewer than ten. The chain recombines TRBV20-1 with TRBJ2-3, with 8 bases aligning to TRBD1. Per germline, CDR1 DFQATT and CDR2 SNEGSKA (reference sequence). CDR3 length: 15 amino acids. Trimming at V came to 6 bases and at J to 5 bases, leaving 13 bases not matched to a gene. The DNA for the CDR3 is TGCAGTGCCCGCGGTCGGACAGGGTCCTTAGATACGCAGTATTTT. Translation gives CSARGRTGSLDTQYF.

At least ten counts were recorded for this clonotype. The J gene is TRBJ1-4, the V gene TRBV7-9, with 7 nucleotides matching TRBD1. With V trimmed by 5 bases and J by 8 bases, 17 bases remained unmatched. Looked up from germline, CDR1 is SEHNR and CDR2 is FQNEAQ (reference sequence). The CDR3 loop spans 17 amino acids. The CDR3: CASSPPRGDVDDEKLFF. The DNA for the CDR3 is TGTGCCAGCAGCCCCCCCAGGGGGGACGTTGATGACGAAAAACTGTTTTTT.

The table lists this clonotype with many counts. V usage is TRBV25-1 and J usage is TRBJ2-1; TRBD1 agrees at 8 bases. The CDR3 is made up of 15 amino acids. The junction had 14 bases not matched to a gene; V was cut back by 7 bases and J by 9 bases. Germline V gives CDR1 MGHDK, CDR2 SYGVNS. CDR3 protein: CASTRQGPLGGEQFF. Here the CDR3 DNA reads TGTGCCAGCACGAGACAGGGGCCGCTTGGGGGTGAGCAGTTCTTC.

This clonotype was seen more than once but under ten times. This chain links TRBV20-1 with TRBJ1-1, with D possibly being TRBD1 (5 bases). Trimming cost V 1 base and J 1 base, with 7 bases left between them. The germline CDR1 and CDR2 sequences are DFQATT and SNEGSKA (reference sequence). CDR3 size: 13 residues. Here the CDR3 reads CSARAGQNTEAFF. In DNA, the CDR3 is TGCAGTGCTAGAGCAGGACAGAACACTGAAGCTTTCTTT.

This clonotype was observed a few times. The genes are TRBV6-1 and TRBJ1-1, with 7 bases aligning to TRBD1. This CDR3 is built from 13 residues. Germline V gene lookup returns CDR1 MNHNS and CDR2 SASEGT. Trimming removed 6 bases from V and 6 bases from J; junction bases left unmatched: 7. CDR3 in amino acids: CASRPTGAAEAFF. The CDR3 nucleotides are TGTGCCAGCAGGCCTACAGGGGCCGCTGAAGCTTTCTTT.

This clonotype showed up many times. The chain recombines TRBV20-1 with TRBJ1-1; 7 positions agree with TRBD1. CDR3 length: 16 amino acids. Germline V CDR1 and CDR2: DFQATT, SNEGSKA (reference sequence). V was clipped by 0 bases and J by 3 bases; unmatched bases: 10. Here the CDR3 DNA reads TGCAGTGCTAGAGATCAACAGGGGTTAGTGTACACTGAAGCTTTCTTT. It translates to CSARDQQGLVYTEAFF.

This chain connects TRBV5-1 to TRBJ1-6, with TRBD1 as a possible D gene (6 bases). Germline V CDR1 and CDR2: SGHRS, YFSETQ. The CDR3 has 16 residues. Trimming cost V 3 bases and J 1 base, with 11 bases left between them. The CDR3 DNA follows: TGCGCCAGCAGCTCACCCGGGACATCCTATAATTCACCCCTCCACTTT. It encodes CASSSPGTSYNSPLHF.

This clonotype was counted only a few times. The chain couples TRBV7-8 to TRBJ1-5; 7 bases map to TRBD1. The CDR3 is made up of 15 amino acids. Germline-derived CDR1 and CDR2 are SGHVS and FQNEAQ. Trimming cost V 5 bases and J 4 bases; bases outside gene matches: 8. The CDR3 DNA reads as TGTGCCAGCAGCGTATCCGACAGGGCTAATCAGCCCCAGCATTTT. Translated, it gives CASSVSDRANQPQHF.

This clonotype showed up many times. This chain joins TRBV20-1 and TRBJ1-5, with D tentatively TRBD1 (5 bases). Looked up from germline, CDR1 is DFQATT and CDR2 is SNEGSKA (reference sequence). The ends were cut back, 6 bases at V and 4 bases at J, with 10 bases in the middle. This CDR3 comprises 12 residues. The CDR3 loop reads CSAGTGNQPQHF. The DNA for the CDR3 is TGCAGTGCCGGGACCGGAAATCAGCCCCAGCATTTT.

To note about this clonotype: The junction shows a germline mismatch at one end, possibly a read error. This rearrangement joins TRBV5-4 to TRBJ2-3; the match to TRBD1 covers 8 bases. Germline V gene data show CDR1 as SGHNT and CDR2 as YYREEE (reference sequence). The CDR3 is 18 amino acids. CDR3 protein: CAGSRTLIRGPSTDTQYF. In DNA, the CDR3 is TGTGCCGGCAGCCGCACCCTTATCAGGGGGCCCTCCACAGATACGCAGTATTTT.

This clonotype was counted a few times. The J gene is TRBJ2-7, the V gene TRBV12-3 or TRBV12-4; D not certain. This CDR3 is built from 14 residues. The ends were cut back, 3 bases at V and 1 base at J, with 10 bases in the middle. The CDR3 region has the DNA TGTGCCAGCAGTTTGAAGCTTCGGTCCTACGAGCAGTACTTC. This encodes CASSLKLRSYEQYF.

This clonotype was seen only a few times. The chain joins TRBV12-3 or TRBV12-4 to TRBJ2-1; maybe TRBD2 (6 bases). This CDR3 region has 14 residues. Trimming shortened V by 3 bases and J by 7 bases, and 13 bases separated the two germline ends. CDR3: CASSLGTHHNEQFF. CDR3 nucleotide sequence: TGTGCCAGCAGTTTGGGGACTCATCATAATGAGCAGTTCTTC.

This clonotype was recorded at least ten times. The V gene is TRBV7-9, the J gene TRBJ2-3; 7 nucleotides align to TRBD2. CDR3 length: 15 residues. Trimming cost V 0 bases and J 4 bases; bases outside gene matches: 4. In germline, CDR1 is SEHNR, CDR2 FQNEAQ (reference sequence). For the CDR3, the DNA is TGTGCCAGCAGCTTAGCGGGGGGGAGTTCAGATACGCAGTATTTT. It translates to CASSLAGGSSDTQYF.

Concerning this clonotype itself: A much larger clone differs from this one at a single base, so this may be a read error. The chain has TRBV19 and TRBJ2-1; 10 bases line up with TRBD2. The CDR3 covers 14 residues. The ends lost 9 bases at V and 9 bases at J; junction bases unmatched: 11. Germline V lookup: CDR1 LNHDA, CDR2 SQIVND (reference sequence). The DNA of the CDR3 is TGTGCCAGCCAACAAGCGGGGGGGCCGATTGAGCAGTTCTTC. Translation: CASQQAGGPIEQFF.

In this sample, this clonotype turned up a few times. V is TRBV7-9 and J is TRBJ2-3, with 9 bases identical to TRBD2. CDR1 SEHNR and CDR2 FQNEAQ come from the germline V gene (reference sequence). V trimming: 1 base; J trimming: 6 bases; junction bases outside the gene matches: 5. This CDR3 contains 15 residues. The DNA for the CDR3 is TGTGCCAGCAGCTTAGTTAGCGGGGGATCGGATACGCAGTATTTT. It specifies CASSLVSGGSDTQYF.

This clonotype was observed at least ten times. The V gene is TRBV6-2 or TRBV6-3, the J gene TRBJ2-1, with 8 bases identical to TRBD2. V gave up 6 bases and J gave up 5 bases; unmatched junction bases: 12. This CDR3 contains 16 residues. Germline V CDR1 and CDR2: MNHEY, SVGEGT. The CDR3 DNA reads TGTGCCAGCAGGCCCTTCGGAGCGGGAGATAACAATGAGCAGTTCTTC. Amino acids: CASRPFGAGDNNEQFF.